The 6 T cell receptor beta chains below all came from one sample that was sequenced in a study of shared clonotypes between healthy human individuals. This table comes from immunoSEQ multiplex PCR, and its TCRdb copy is limited to in-frame clones, with some not included. The profile shows approximately 2.4 million clones, 95% of them singletons. Sequenced input: naive CD4+ T cells sorted from blood. The subset is: CD45RA+ positively selected. The receptors shown here come from a man aged 18 to 30 in good health.

On this clone itself: A junction end diverges from the germline sequence, so it may reflect a read error. This chain joins TRBV7-7 and TRBJ2-7; D might be TRBD2 (7 bases). There are 16 residues in the CDR3. Germline CDR1 and CDR2: SSHAT and FNYEAQ (reference sequence). The CDR3 DNA reads as TGTGCTAGCAGCGCCGCCGGGGGCGGGGGTTCCTACGAGCAGTACTTC. Translated, it gives CASSAAGGGGSYEQYF.

The gene calls are TRBV5-1 and TRBJ2-7, with no clear D. Between the trimmed V and J ends, which lost 3 bases and 2 bases, there was a span of 12 bases. CDR3 length equals 14 residues. Germline V lookup: CDR1 SGHRS, CDR2 YFSETQ. The chain's CDR3 is CASSWTLGTYEQYF. The CDR3 DNA reads TGCGCCAGCAGCTGGACGTTGGGTACCTACGAGCAGTACTTC. The whole variable domain, filled in from reference TRBV5-1 and TRBJ2-7, reads KAGVTQTPRYLIKTRGQQVTLSCSPISGHRSVSWYQQTPGQGLQFLFEYFSETQRNKGNFPGRFSGRQFSNSRSEMNVSTLELGDSALYLCASSWTLGTYEQYFGPGTRLTVT.

The chain joins TRBV6-1 to TRBJ1-6; weak D call: TRBD1 (5 bases). Trimming left V 6 bases short and J 6 bases short, with 6 bases between. The CDR3 covers 12 residues. CDR1 MNHNS and CDR2 SASEGT come from the germline V gene. The CDR3: CASRGGNSPLHF. As DNA, the CDR3 is TGTGCCAGCAGGGGGGGTAATTCACCCCTCCACTTT.

This rearrangement joins TRBV6-1 to TRBJ2-1; D ambiguous. Per germline, CDR1 MNHNS and CDR2 SASEGT. V was clipped by 6 bases and J by 1 base, with 4 bases between them. This CDR3 spans 12 amino acids. CDR3 bases: TGTGCCAGCAGCCAATCCTACAATGAGCAGTTCTTC. Protein: CASSQSYNEQFF.

V usage is TRBV4-3 and J usage is TRBJ2-7; a possible D gene is TRBD2 (5 bases). Trimming pared 1 base from V and 3 bases from J, leaving 7 bases between. The CDR3 runs to 13 residues. CDR1 is LGHNA, CDR2 YSLEER, per germline. CDR3 bases: TGCGCCAGCAGCCAAGGAGGGCTCTACGAGCAGTACTTC. It encodes CASSQGGLYEQYF.

The CDR3 protein is CASSLSVKETQYF. The CDR3 DNA reads TGTGCCAGCAGCTTATCGGTTAAAGAGACCCAGTACTTC. The V call is TRBV11-2, the J call TRBJ2-5; D is uncertain. Germline loops: CDR1 SGHAT, CDR2 FQNNGV. This CDR3 is 13 amino acids long. V gave up 2 bases and J gave up 3 bases, with 7 bases separating them.